A single sample gave rise to the 18 T cell receptor beta chains below, sequenced in a study of response to subunit inactivated influenza vaccine. TCRdb re-derived calls from the RT-PCR reads in MiXCR, one entry per CDR3 protein. The sample yields some 180,000 distinct CDR3 sequences, 7.5% to 10% seen once. This specimen consisted of non-naive T cells sorted from PBMCs, obtained on the day of vaccination. These TCRs come from a man aged 50-59 years who received an inactivated influenza vaccine.

This clonotype was observed a handful of times. This sequence joins TRBV20-1 and TRBJ1-2; 8 bases map to TRBD1. J lost 4 bases, V lost 0 bases, and 10 bases had no gene match. CDR3 size: 16 residues. Germline-derived CDR1 and CDR2 are DFQATT and SNEGSKA (reference sequence). CDR3 DNA sequence: TGCAGTGCTAGAGATCATGGACAGGGTGTCTTCTATGGCTACACCTTC. It yields the protein CSARDHGQGVFYGYTF.

The genes are TRBV28 and TRBJ2-2, with D perhaps matching TRBD1 or TRBD2 (5 bases each). V dropped 4 bases and J dropped 3 bases, with 15 bases sitting between them. Germline V gives CDR1 MDHEN, CDR2 SYDVKM. The CDR3 runs 16 residues. The CDR3 is CASSSGTPFYTGELFF. The CDR3, as DNA: TGTGCCAGCAGTTCCGGGACGCCCTTTTACACCGGGGAGCTGTTTTTT. The entire variable domain, with the rest obtained from reference TRBV28 and TRBJ2-2, is as follows: DVKVTQSSRYLVKRTGEKVFLECVQDMDHENMFWYRQDPGLGLRLIYFSYDVKMKEKGDIPEGYSVSREKKERFSLILESASTNQTSMYLCASSSGTPFYTGELFFGEGSRLTVL.

V and J are TRBV7-8 and TRBJ1-4, with 7 bases fitting TRBD1. The V gene end was trimmed by 5 bases and the J gene end by 8 bases; junction bases not matched to a gene: 8. CDR1 SGHVS and CDR2 FQNEAQ come from the germline V gene. This CDR3 region has 14 residues. CDR3 sequence (DNA): TGTGCCAGCAGCCCCGACAGGGTTGGGGAAAAACTGTTTTTT. Translated, it gives CASSPDRVGEKLFF. The full variable domain, in which reference TRBV7-8 and TRBJ1-4 provide the parts outside the CDR3, is GAGVSQSPRYKVAKRGQDVALRCDPISGHVSLFWYQQALGQGPEFLTYFQNEAQLDKSGLPSDRFFAERPEGSVSTLKIQRTQQEDSAVYLCASSPDRVGEKLFFGSGTQLSVL.

This clonotype appeared many times. V usage is TRBV10-3 and J usage is TRBJ1-1; 7 bases map to TRBD1. Germline loops: CDR1 ENHRY, CDR2 SYGVKD. This CDR3 has 14 residues. Trimming at V came to 6 bases and at J to 7 bases, leaving 11 bases not matched to a gene. CDR3 protein: CAIRQGTLYGEAFF. The CDR3 DNA sequence: TGTGCCATCAGACAGGGGACCCTCTACGGTGAAGCTTTCTTT.

In this sample, this clonotype turned up many times. This sequence joins TRBV7-9 and TRBJ2-1, with 8 bases matching TRBD2. Trimming cost V 5 bases and J 4 bases; bases outside gene matches: 4. This CDR3 spans 14 amino acids. Germline CDR1 SEHNR, CDR2 FQNEAQ (reference sequence). The CDR3 DNA follows: TGTGCCAGCAGCCCCCAGCGGGGGTACAATGAGCAGTTCTTC. Its protein product is CASSPQRGYNEQFF.

The genes are TRBV6-5 and TRBJ2-3; 9 bases map to TRBD1. J was trimmed by 4 bases and V by 0 bases; bases with no gene match: 5. Germline values: CDR1 MNHEY, CDR2 SVGAGI. The CDR3 sequence is 16 residues long. The CDR3 DNA follows: TGTGCCAGCAGTTACTCGCGGACAGGGGTGGCAGATACGCAGTATTTT. It translates to CASSYSRTGVADTQYF.

The sample holds a few counts of this clonotype. V and J are TRBV5-6 and TRBJ1-2; TRBD1 matches 8 bases. The germline V gene has CDR1 SGHDT and CDR2 YYEEEE. This CDR3 has 14 residues. Losses at the gene ends were 0 bases for V and 6 bases for J; bases not matched to a gene: 4. This CDR3 is CASSLATTGDGYTF. The CDR3 DNA follows: TGTGCCAGCAGCTTGGCAACGACAGGGGATGGCTACACCTTC.

This clonotype showed up just a few times. The chain recombines TRBV7-2 with TRBJ2-5; D unclear. The CDR3 covers 12 residues. Trimming removed 5 bases from V and 5 bases from J, with 9 bases in between. CDR1 SGHTA and CDR2 FQGNSA come from the germline V gene. This chain's CDR3 is CASSRRMETQYF. DNA of the CDR3: TGTGCCAGCAGCCGCCGGATGGAGACCCAGTACTTC.

Comments on this clonotype: Mismatch with germline at one junction end may stem from a read error. The chain links TRBV12-3 or TRBV12-4 to TRBJ1-6, with D perhaps TRBD1 (5 bases). The CDR3 has 15 residues. The CDR3 coding sequence is TGTGCCAGCAGTTTTGGTCGCAGGGTTAATTCACCTCTCCACTTT. Amino acids: CASSFGRRVNSPLHF.

This clonotype occurred many times. CDR3 protein: CASSFGGGRSYNEQFF. The CDR3 DNA reads TGTGCCAGCAGCTTCGGAGGAGGCCGTTCCTACAATGAGCAGTTCTTC. The genes are TRBV11-2 and TRBJ2-1, with D tentatively TRBD2 (5 bases). Looked up from germline, CDR1 is SGHAT and CDR2 is FQNNGV. Trimming removed 3 bases from V and 1 base from J, with 13 bases in between. There are 16 residues in the CDR3.

This clonotype was seen a handful of times. At one end the junction does not follow the germline gene, possibly because of a read error. J is TRBJ1-2 and V is TRBV7-9; no firm D call. This CDR3 has 12 amino acids. CDR1 and CDR2 (germline): SEHNR, FQNEAQ (reference sequence). CDR3 nucleotides: TGTGCCAGCAGCCCAGAGGGAGGGATTTTCGCCTTC. Encoded protein: CASSPEGGIFAF.

This clonotype was seen many times. The chain carries TRBV7-2 and TRBJ2-3; maybe TRBD1 (6 bases). Deletions cut 8 bases from V and 4 bases from J, with 7 bases between. Germline-derived CDR1 and CDR2 are SGHTA and FQGNSA. The CDR3 length is 11 residues. CDR3 sequence (DNA): TGTGCCAGCTCAGGGGCAGATACGCAGTATTTT. This sequence encodes CASSGADTQYF.

This clonotype has only a few counts. The chain employs TRBV30 and TRBJ2-5; a possible D gene is TRBD2 (7 bases). Germline V gene data show CDR1 as GTSNPN and CDR2 as SVGIG (reference sequence). The V and J ends lost 5 bases and 8 bases respectively, with 15 bases between them. This CDR3 has 12 residues. The CDR3 coding sequence is TGTGCCTGGGGGGGGGGCTTGAGAACCCAGTACTTC. This encodes CAWGGGLRTQYF. The whole variable domain, remainder taken from reference TRBV30 and TRBJ2-5, is SQTIHQWPATLVQPVGSPLSLECTVEGTSNPNLYWYRQAAGRGLQLLFYSVGIGQISSEVPQNLSASRPQDRQFILSSKKLLLSDSGFYLCAWGGGLRTQYFGPGTRLLVL.

This clonotype showed up many times. The chain has TRBV4-3 and TRBJ2-1, with TRBD2 matching 7 bases. V trimming: 1 base; J trimming: 6 bases; junction bases outside the gene matches: 3. The CDR3 length is 14 residues. Germline V gives CDR1 LGHNA, CDR2 YSLEER. The CDR3 loop reads CASSQGGLRNEQFF. Here the CDR3 DNA reads TGCGCCAGCAGCCAAGGGGGACTACGCAATGAGCAGTTCTTC.

The chain has TRBV9 and TRBJ2-4; 7 bases fit TRBD1. CDR3 length: 19 residues. Germline V gene lookup returns CDR1 SGDLS and CDR2 YYNGEE. The J segment lost 0 bases and the V segment lost 0 bases, leaving 12 bases of the junction unmatched. The CDR3 DNA follows: TGTGCCAGCAGCGTAGGGTCACGAGGGACAGCTTTAGCCAAAAACATTCAGTACTTC. Amino acids: CASSVGSRGTALAKNIQYF.

This clonotype was counted at least ten times. V usage is TRBV4-2 and J usage is TRBJ2-3; D is unresolved. Trimming pared 0 bases from V and 5 bases from J, leaving 6 bases between. Germline loops: CDR1 LGHNA, CDR2 YNFKEQ. The CDR3 loop spans 13 amino acids. The chain's CDR3 is CASSQDVGDTQYF. CDR3 in DNA: TGTGCCAGCAGCCAAGATGTGGGAGATACGCAGTATTTT.

This clonotype was seen only a few times. The gene calls are TRBV28 and TRBJ1-2; 8 nucleotides agree with TRBD1. This CDR3 region has 15 residues. J was trimmed by 4 bases and V by 6 bases; bases with no gene match: 10. The germline V gene encodes CDR1 MDHEN and CDR2 SYDVKM. CDR3: CASRPTTGQGYGYTF. CDR3 DNA: TGTGCCAGCAGACCAACGACAGGACAGGGCTATGGCTACACCTTC.

There are a few counts of this clonotype. A much larger clone lies one base from this, so it may be a read error. The chain couples TRBV7-9 to TRBJ1-4; no clear D gene. CDR3 length: 14 amino acids. Germline CDR1 reads SEHNR; CDR2 reads FQNEAQ (reference sequence). DNA of the CDR3: TGTGCCGGCAGCAGCCGCGGGACTAATGAAAAACTGTTTTTT. Its protein product is CAGSSRGTNEKLFF.